These 26 T cell receptor beta chains came from one sample sequenced in a study of technical replicates of blood from a handful of donors (dated by TCRdb to 2016 to 2017). Libraries were made using the immunoSEQ multiplex PCR assay. TCRdb's version of the immuneACCESS table is confined to in-frame rearrangements and falls short of the full clone set. An unresolved V gene accounts for under half of the shortfall where checked; the remainder is of unknown origin. This sample has 50,000 to 60,000 clones in its table, and about 95% of those were observed once. The ten largest clones add up to under 3% of the sample. Input material: PBMCs. The receptors were sampled from a human donor in good health. Some clones in this sample may be carry-over from other donors' samples.

The CDR3 DNA reads as TGTGCCAGCAGCCCCCCGGCGGGGGGACCCTACGAGCAGTACTTC. This gives the protein CASSPPAGGPYEQYF. J is TRBJ2-7 and V is TRBV5-4; 8 bases align to TRBD2. Germline lookup yields CDR1 SGHNT and CDR2 YYREEE (reference sequence). The CDR3 covers 15 residues. J gave up 2 bases and V 4 bases, and 8 bases lay outside the gene matches.

The V call is TRBV7-2, the J call TRBJ2-7, with TRBD2 matching 11 bases. The CDR3 is 15 residues long. J was trimmed by 7 bases and V by 2 bases; bases with no gene match: 7. Germline CDR1 and CDR2: SGHTA and FQGNSA. As DNA, the CDR3 is TGTGCCAGCAGCTTACTACTAGCGGGAGTGTATGAGCAGTACTTC. It specifies CASSLLLAGVYEQYF.

J is TRBJ1-1 and V is TRBV27; D is uncertain. V was shortened by 3 bases and J by 4 bases, with 9 bases between the two germline ends. Per the germline V gene, CDR1 is MNHEY and CDR2 is SMNVEV (reference sequence). CDR3 length equals 13 residues. The CDR3 here is CASSLWGVTEAFF. CDR3 coding DNA: TGTGCCAGCAGTTTGTGGGGAGTCACTGAAGCTTTCTTT.

The rearrangement joins TRBV15 to TRBJ2-2; possible D gene TRBD2, 5 bases. The germline V gene has CDR1 LNHNV and CDR2 YYDKDF (reference sequence). V dropped 1 base and J dropped 6 bases, with 15 bases sitting between them. CDR3 length: 16 amino acids. CDR3: CATSRGTQTGSGELFF. The CDR3 DNA is TGTGCCACCAGCAGAGGTACACAGACGGGGTCCGGGGAGCTGTTTTTT.

This clone was observed once. V is TRBV7-9 and J is TRBJ2-1; weak D call: TRBD2 (5 bases). CDR3 size: 13 residues. Trimming pared 3 bases from V and 8 bases from J, leaving 11 bases between. Germline values: CDR1 SEHNR, CDR2 FQNEAQ (reference sequence). The CDR3 DNA is TGTGCCAGCAGCTTGAGGACTGCCTATGAGCAGTTCTTC. Translating it yields CASSLRTAYEQFF.

The chain links TRBV4-1 to TRBJ1-1; 8 nucleotides match TRBD1. The CDR3 is 18 amino acids. The junction had 12 bases not matched to a gene; V was cut back by 2 bases and J by 1 base. Germline V CDR1 and CDR2: MGHRA, YSYEKL. For the CDR3, the DNA is TGCGCCAGCAGCCAAAGAGGGGTGACAGGGGTCGGGAACACTGAAGCTTTCTTT. Protein product: CASSQRGVTGVGNTEAFF.

This clone was seen only a few times. The gene calls are TRBV9 and TRBJ2-3, with a possible D match to TRBD2 (6 bases). The CDR3 has 17 amino acids. Trimming removed 0 bases from V and 1 base from J, with 15 bases in between. Germline loops: CDR1 SGDLS, CDR2 YYNGEE. In nucleotides, the CDR3 is TGTGCCAGCAGCGTAGCCCCCGGACGGGAGCGCACAGATACGCAGTATTTT. The encoded protein is CASSVAPGRERTDTQYF.

This chain links TRBV10-3 with TRBJ2-3; 9 positions agree with TRBD1. CDR1 is ENHRY and CDR2 is SYGVKD in the germline V gene. With 6 bases clipped from V and 0 bases from J, the junction kept 7 bases outside the gene matches. The CDR3 totals 16 residues. In nucleotides, the CDR3 is TGTGCCATCAGCGGGACAGGGAGCCTTAGCACAGATACGCAGTATTTT. This codes for CAISGTGSLSTDTQYF.

J is TRBJ1-1 and V is TRBV23-1, with unresolved D. TRBV23-1 is an open reading frame whose function is uncertain. The germline V and J ends were trimmed by 4 bases and 8 bases, with 14 bases remaining between them. The CDR3 consists of 13 residues. CDR3 amino acids: CASSPGLREEAFF. The CDR3 DNA sequence: TGCGCCAGCAGTCCCGGCTTAAGGGAGGAAGCTTTCTTT.

This clone was seen once. The rearrangement uses TRBV4-1 and TRBJ1-2, with TRBD1 matching over 9 bases. The germline V gene has CDR1 MGHRA and CDR2 YSYEKL. This CDR3 spans 16 amino acids. The junction had 9 bases not matched to a gene; V was cut back by 2 bases and J by 5 bases. Written as DNA, the CDR3 is TGCGCCAGCAGCCAAACTCTAGGACAGGGGTTATATGGCTACACCTTC. Its protein is CASSQTLGQGLYGYTF.

V and J are TRBV9 and TRBJ2-7, with 7 bases that match TRBD2. Germline CDR1 is SGDLS and CDR2 is YYNGEE. J was trimmed by 1 base and V by 4 bases; bases with no gene match: 8. There are 15 residues in the CDR3. The CDR3 DNA sequence: TGTGCCAGCAGCCTCCGGGCTAGCGGTTCCTACGAGCAGTACTTC. This translates into CASSLRASGSYEQYF.

This rearrangement joins TRBV7-2 to TRBJ2-1; D not resolved. V was shortened by 1 base and J by 0 bases, with 10 bases between the two germline ends. CDR1 is SGHTA and CDR2 is FQGNSA in the germline V gene. The CDR3 consists of 16 residues. In DNA form, the CDR3 reads TGTGCCAGCAGCTTAGATTGGCAGGCCTCCTACAATGAGCAGTTCTTC. Translated: CASSLDWQASYNEQFF.

CDR3 protein: CASLGGAGGLEQYF. The CDR3 DNA follows: TGTGCCAGTCTGGGTGGGGCAGGGGGCCTCGAGCAGTACTTC. This rearrangement joins TRBV10-3 to TRBJ2-7; 8 nucleotides agree with TRBD1. V gave up 10 bases and J gave up 6 bases; unmatched junction bases: 14. The CDR3 spans 14 residues. Germline-derived CDR1 and CDR2 are ENHRY and SYGVKD.

The chain employs TRBV6-5 and TRBJ2-2; TRBD1 matches 8 bases. In germline, CDR1 is MNHEY, CDR2 SVGAGI. Losses at the gene ends were 2 bases for V and 9 bases for J; bases not matched to a gene: 11. CDR3 length: 16 residues. CDR3 protein: CASSYDRQGARRELFF. CDR3 nucleotide sequence: TGTGCCAGCAGTTACGATCGCCAGGGGGCGCGGAGGGAGCTGTTTTTT.

This clone was counted only a few times. V usage is TRBV2 and J usage is TRBJ1-1; D is ambiguous. The CDR3 is 12 amino acids. The ends were cut back, 6 bases at V and 0 bases at J, with 5 bases in the middle. Germline CDR1 reads SNHLY; CDR2 reads FYNNEI. The CDR3 coding sequence is TGTGCCAGCAGGAGGTTGAACACTGAAGCTTTCTTT. Translated: CASRRLNTEAFF.

V and J are TRBV10-3 and TRBJ1-1; tentatively, D is TRBD1 (6 bases). Trimming removed 0 bases at V and 10 bases at J, with 6 bases between. The CDR3 contains 11 residues. Germline V lookup: CDR1 ENHRY, CDR2 SYGVKD. The CDR3 reads CAISESRGAFF. CDR3 coding DNA: TGTGCCATCAGTGAGTCCAGGGGAGCTTTCTTT.

The gene calls are TRBV6-1 and TRBJ1-3, with no clear D. This CDR3 has 14 amino acids. From germline, CDR1 is MNHNS and CDR2 SASEGT. The V end was cut by 6 bases, the J end by 0 bases, with 9 bases between. The CDR3 DNA follows: TGTGCCAGCAGAGAGAGGCCCTCTGGAAACACCATATATTTT. This codes for CASRERPSGNTIYF.

The genes are TRBV7-7 and TRBJ2-6, with a tentative D call TRBD2 (6 bases). The CDR3 contains 13 residues. Trimming left V 5 bases short and J 8 bases short, with 10 bases between. The germline V gene has CDR1 SSHAT and CDR2 FNYEAQ (reference sequence). Here the CDR3 reads CASSPGETNVLTF. CDR3 DNA sequence: TGTGCCAGCAGCCCGGGGGAAACCAACGTCCTGACTTTC.

By proportion, this clone is large (0.1 to 1%). The CDR3 bases are TGCAGCGTATTTACCGGGGCCGGGGAGCTGTTTTTT. Protein sequence: CSVFTGAGELFF. The rearrangement links TRBV29-1 to TRBJ2-2; D perhaps matches TRBD2 (5 bases). This CDR3 comprises 12 residues. The V end lost 6 bases, the J end lost 6 bases, and 11 bases lay between the germline ends. Looked up from germline, CDR1 is SQVTM and CDR2 is ANQGSEA.

Here the CDR3 DNA reads TGTGCCAGCAGCTTAGGGATCAGGGGGGCTGAAGCTTTCTTT. Amino acid sequence: CASSLGIRGAEAFF. The rearrangement joins TRBV13 to TRBJ1-1; TRBD1 matches at 7 bases. The CDR3 consists of 14 residues. Germline V gene sequence: CDR1 PRHDT, CDR2 FYEKMQ (reference sequence). The trim removed 0 bases at V and 6 bases at J, leaving 4 bases unmatched.

The chain links TRBV11-2 to TRBJ2-5; 14 bases map to TRBD2. This CDR3 is 18 amino acids long. The V and J ends lost 4 bases and 4 bases, in that order; junction bases with no gene match: 11. CDR1 is SGHAT, CDR2 FQNNGV, per germline. The CDR3 sequence: CASSSKGLAGELGETQYF. DNA of the CDR3: TGTGCCAGCAGCTCGAAGGGACTAGCGGGGGAGTTGGGAGAGACCCAGTACTTC.

The chain is built from TRBV4-1 and TRBJ1-1; possible D gene TRBD1, 5 bases. The CDR3 has 14 residues. Germline CDR1 and CDR2: MGHRA and YSYEKL. V lost 3 bases and J lost 4, with 12 bases in between. CDR3 region: CASSQDIRGTEAFF. CDR3 nucleotide sequence: TGCGCCAGCAGCCAGGACATCCGTGGCACTGAAGCTTTCTTT.

The chain employs TRBV18 and TRBJ1-6, with 12 bases that match TRBD1. Germline values: CDR1 KGHSH, CDR2 LQKENI. The V gene end was trimmed by 6 bases and the J gene end by 10 bases; junction bases not matched to a gene: 10. The CDR3 is made up of 16 amino acids. The CDR3 DNA reads as TGTGCCAGCTCCGGGACAGGGGGCGGCGATCGGTCACCCCTCCACTTT. Translating gives CASSGTGGGDRSPLHF.

In this sample, this clone turned up once. V and J are TRBV7-9 and TRBJ2-3; 8 bases match TRBD2. Per germline, CDR1 SEHNR and CDR2 FQNEAQ (reference sequence). After removal of 3 bases from V and 3 bases from J, the junction contained 5 bases not matched to a gene. The CDR3 totals 15 residues. The CDR3 here is CASSFTSGSTDTQYF. CDR3 nucleotides: TGTGCCAGCAGCTTCACAAGCGGGAGTACAGATACGCAGTATTTT. Using reference TRBV7-9 and TRBJ2-3 for the parts outside the CDR3, the full variable domain is DTGVSQNPRHKITKRGQNVTFRCDPISEHNRLYWYRQTLGQGPEFLTYFQNEAQLEKSRLLSDRFSAERPKGSFSTLEIQRTEQGDSAMYLCASSFTSGSTDTQYFGPGTRLTVL.

V usage is TRBV27 and J usage is TRBJ2-7; 9 positions agree with TRBD1. V shed 1 base, J shed 4 bases, and the junction held 5 bases outside the gene matches. The CDR3 totals 15 residues. Germline V gives CDR1 MNHEY, CDR2 SMNVEV (reference sequence). The CDR3 region is CASSLFRQGEYEQYF. For the CDR3, the DNA is TGTGCCAGCAGTTTATTCAGACAGGGGGAGTACGAGCAGTACTTC.

This chain uses TRBV10-3 with TRBJ1-6, with 8 nucleotides matching TRBD1. The CDR3 has 16 amino acids. Germline CDR1 reads ENHRY; CDR2 reads SYGVKD. V trimming: 3 bases; J trimming: 7 bases; junction bases outside the gene matches: 8. CDR3 residues: CAISDVGTGGNSPLHF. The CDR3 bases are TGTGCCATCAGTGATGTCGGTACAGGGGGAAATTCACCCCTCCACTTT.